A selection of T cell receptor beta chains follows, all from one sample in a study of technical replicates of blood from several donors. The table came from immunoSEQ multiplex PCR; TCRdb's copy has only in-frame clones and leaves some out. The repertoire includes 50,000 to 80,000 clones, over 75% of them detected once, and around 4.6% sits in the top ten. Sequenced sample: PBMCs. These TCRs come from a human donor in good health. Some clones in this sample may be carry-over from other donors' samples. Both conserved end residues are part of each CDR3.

CASSSWTTDTQYF	TRBV11-3
CASNSLGQSALAVLWWETQYF	TRBV6-7
CASSFSGATRNQPQHF	TRBV13
CASSPQGPPRETQYF	TRBV18
CASSLLAGGNEQFF	TRBV7-3
CASSPRQFLAGGRDTDTQYF	TRBV4-3
CASSLGGSQGTQYF	TRBV7-2
CASSPPLTRTSIGQYF	TRBV18
CASTRTSGGYEQYF	TRBV6-1
CASSRISGAQETQYF	TRBV4-3
CASSVDQAPNSPLHF	TRBV9
CASSLGSGYEQYF	TRBV7-2
CASRPTGKDGYTF	TRBV27
CASSLDRGPQAFF	TRBV5-1
CASSLSTGFYEQYF	TRBV5-4
CASSKRQVMNTEAFF	TRBV9
CASSSPLLDRGRHEQYF	TRBV7-9
CAWSRSSGTNEQFF	TRBV30
CASSSEPGKGTEAFF	TRBV7-6
CASSYASGSLGNEQFF	TRBV6-5
CASSRGTGLGLGANTQYF	TRBV11-1
CASSLFSLDTSGEQYF	TRBV18